Listed here are 29 T cell receptor beta chains from one sample, sequenced in a study of regulatory T cells in long-lasting Graves disease. Building the TCR beta libraries relied on iRepertoire HTBI primers, and CDR3 regions underwent Arm-PCR. TCRdb redid the calling of the multiplex PCR reads with MiXCR, one entry per CDR3 protein. The table has 500,000 or so distinct CDR3 sequences, about 16% seen once. Time point: newly diagnosed GD, antithyroid drugs for less than 3 months. PBMC-extracted RNA yielded the TCR library. The sample was also linked to a second study, of T cells in Graves' hyperthyroidism and ophthalmopathy.

The sequencing here drew on peripheral blood mononuclear cells (PBMCs), taken at new diagnosis, from a patient treated with antithyroid drugs. These TCRs come from a woman aged 35-60 years with Graves disease.

This clonotype was detected many times. Relative to the germline gene, one junction end is altered; a read error may explain this. The chain employs TRBV28 and TRBJ2-5; D possibly uses TRBD1 or TRBD2 (5 bases each). Germline V lookup: CDR1 MDHEN, CDR2 SYDVKM. The CDR3 consists of 14 residues. CDR3 residues: CASTLGRAQATQYF. The CDR3, as DNA: TGTGCCAGCACCTTGGGGCGGGCACAAGCGACCCAGTACTTC.

The chain has TRBV5-1 and TRBJ2-7, with 9 bases fitting TRBD1. From germline, CDR1 is SGHRS and CDR2 YFSETQ. The CDR3 length is 15 residues. With 4 bases clipped from V and 3 bases from J, the junction kept 8 bases outside the gene matches. The CDR3 DNA reads as TGCGCCAGCAGCCTTCCCGGGACAGGGTTCTACGAGCAGTACTTC. Protein: CASSLPGTGFYEQYF.

This clonotype was detected only a few times. The V gene is TRBV6-5, the J gene TRBJ2-2; 7 nucleotides align to TRBD1. Per germline, CDR1 MNHEY and CDR2 SVGAGI. This CDR3 is 15 amino acids long. V was clipped by 2 bases and J by 6 bases; unmatched bases: 6. For the CDR3, the DNA is TGTGCCAGCAGTTACGAGACAGGGTGGTCCGGGGAGCTGTTTTTT. Its protein is CASSYETGWSGELFF.

This clonotype was found a few times. The chain has TRBV15 and TRBJ1-1, with D unclear. The CDR3 has 15 amino acids. Trimming removed 1 base from V and 1 base from J, with 10 bases in between. CDR1 LNHNV and CDR2 YYDKDF come from the germline V gene (reference sequence). CDR3 sequence (DNA): TGTGCCACCAGCAGAGGTGGTCTCAAGAACACTGAAGCTTTCTTT. This translates into CATSRGGLKNTEAFF.

This clonotype was observed a handful of times. The CDR3 DNA reads as TGTGCCATCAGTGAGTCTTGGACAGCCTACATTGAAGGGGATGGCTACACCTTC. Translated, it gives CAISESWTAYIEGDGYTF. The rearrangement joins TRBV10-3 to TRBJ1-2, with D maybe TRBD1 (6 bases). Germline V gene lookup returns CDR1 ENHRY and CDR2 SYGVKD. V was shortened by 0 bases and J by 6 bases, with 23 bases between the two germline ends. The CDR3 is 18 amino acids.

The chain links TRBV12-3 or TRBV12-4 to TRBJ2-1; tentative D call: TRBD1 (6 bases). The CDR3 sequence is 15 residues long. Trimming took off 1 base at V and 3 bases at J, with 10 bases between the two ends. Here the CDR3 DNA reads TGTGCCAGCAGTTTAGGGCAGGGGTTCTACAATGAGCAGTTCTTC. Its translation: CASSLGQGFYNEQFF.

This clonotype was counted only a few times. This sequence joins TRBV20-1 and TRBJ2-7; 9 bases align to TRBD1. The trim removed 6 bases at V and 5 bases at J, leaving 5 bases unmatched. CDR3 length equals 12 residues. Germline-derived CDR1 and CDR2 are DFQATT and SNEGSKA (reference sequence). CDR3 amino acids: CSAKQGAHEQYF. The CDR3 DNA sequence: TGCAGTGCCAAACAGGGGGCCCACGAGCAGTACTTC.

The J gene is TRBJ1-1, the V gene TRBV19, with unresolved D. V was trimmed by 3 bases and J by 4 bases, leaving 12 bases between them. Germline-derived CDR1 and CDR2 are LNHDA and SQIVND (reference sequence). This CDR3 has 14 amino acids. Written as DNA, the CDR3 is TGTGCCAGTAGTATCTCGGGTTTAAGCACTGAAGCTTTCTTT. Translation gives CASSISGLSTEAFF. Full variable domain (rest looked up from reference TRBV19 and TRBJ1-1): DGGITQSPKYLFRKEGQNVTLSCEQNLNHDAMYWYRQDPGQGLRLIYYSQIVNDFQKGDIAEGYSVSREKKESFPLTVTSAQKNPTAFYLCASSISGLSTEAFFGQGTRLTVV.

Ten or more counts support this clonotype. The rearrangement uses TRBV7-2 and TRBJ2-1; TRBD1 agrees at 10 bases. The length of the CDR3 is 16 residues. The germline gives CDR1 SGHTA, CDR2 FQGNSA. The J segment lost 1 base and the V segment lost 5 bases, leaving 5 bases of the junction unmatched. CDR3 sequence: CASSTRQGASYNEQFF. CDR3 coding DNA: TGTGCCAGCAGCACCCGACAGGGGGCATCCTACAATGAGCAGTTCTTC.

A few counts support this clonotype. This chain joins TRBV19 and TRBJ2-1; a weak D match, TRBD1 (6 bases). Trimming removed 4 bases at V and 2 bases at J, with 15 bases between. The CDR3 has 16 residues. Germline lookup yields CDR1 LNHDA and CDR2 SQIVND (reference sequence). CDR3 amino acids: CASSTDQGLTYNEQFF. The CDR3 coding sequence is TGTGCCAGTAGTACAGACCAGGGGTTGACCTACAATGAGCAGTTCTTC.

This clonotype has a count of ten or more. The chain recombines TRBV20-1 with TRBJ2-3; TRBD1 might be the D (5 bases). The V and J ends lost 1 base and 0 bases respectively, with 8 bases between them. Germline assignment: CDR1 DFQATT and CDR2 SNEGSKA (reference sequence). The CDR3 consists of 14 residues. The CDR3 here is CSARVGASTDTQYF. The CDR3 coding sequence is TGCAGTGCTAGAGTAGGGGCTAGCACAGATACGCAGTATTTT.

This clonotype was picked up a small number of times. V is TRBV5-7 and J is TRBJ1-5, with D maybe TRBD1 (6 bases). TRBV5-7 is treated as an ORF (open reading frame) with a function not yet certain. There are 18 residues in the CDR3. V was cut by 3 bases and J by 0 bases, with 19 bases left in between. The CDR3 DNA reads as TGTGCCAGCAGCTCGACCCACAGGGCCCACTGTAGCAATCAGCCCCAGCATTTT. Amino acid sequence: CASSSTHRAHCSNQPQHF.

At least ten counts were recorded for this clonotype. V usage is TRBV27 and J usage is TRBJ2-7; D gene unclear. This CDR3 is built from 14 residues. Trimming cost V 2 bases and J 0 bases, with 8 bases left between them. Germline assignment: CDR1 MNHEY and CDR2 SMNVEV (reference sequence). DNA for the CDR3: TGTGCCAGCAGTTTAAGGCGAAGCTCCTACGAGCAGTACTTC. This gives the protein CASSLRRSSYEQYF.

This clonotype turned up a few times. The rearrangement joins TRBV25-1 to TRBJ1-1, with D tentatively TRBD1 (6 bases). The CDR3 extends over 14 amino acids. V was shortened by 10 bases and J by 4 bases, with 19 bases between the two germline ends. The germline CDR1 and CDR2 sequences are MGHDK and SYGVNS. CDR3 nucleotide sequence: TGTGCCACCGTCGGGCCTGGGGGCGGCACTGAAGCTTTCTTT. Its protein is CATVGPGGGTEAFF.

This clonotype has just a few counts. The V call is TRBV19, the J call TRBJ1-1; a weak D match, TRBD1 (6 bases). Germline loops: CDR1 LNHDA, CDR2 SQIVND (reference sequence). The CDR3 spans 13 residues. Trimming stripped 1 base from V and 8 bases from J, with 11 bases between. CDR3 sequence reads: CASSIGTGWEAFF. CDR3 DNA sequence: TGTGCCAGTAGTATAGGTACAGGGTGGGAAGCTTTCTTT.

Only a few counts were recorded for this clonotype. V is TRBV2 and J is TRBJ2-7, with D unresolved. Deletions cut 4 bases from V and 3 bases from J, with 10 bases between. The germline V gene encodes CDR1 SNHLY and CDR2 FYNNEI. This CDR3 spans 13 amino acids. CDR3 sequence reads: CASSVTLLYEQYF. In DNA form, the CDR3 reads TGTGCCAGCAGTGTGACCCTACTCTACGAGCAGTACTTC.

This clonotype was counted between two and nine times. The chain has TRBV15 and TRBJ2-4; a weak D match, TRBD2 (5 bases). The V and J ends lost 1 base and 13 bases respectively, with 20 bases between them. Germline lookup yields CDR1 LNHNV and CDR2 YYDKDF (reference sequence). The CDR3 extends over 15 amino acids. The CDR3 nucleotides read TGTGCCACCAGCAGAGGGTCTGTACTAGGTACCCCCCAGTACTTC. Translating gives CATSRGSVLGTPQYF.

The chain recombines TRBV28 with TRBJ1-4; 8 bases match TRBD1. Germline CDR1 reads MDHEN; CDR2 reads SYDVKM. V shed 3 bases and J 11 bases; nucleotides not matched to a gene: 11. The CDR3 extends over 15 amino acids. The CDR3 nucleotides read TGTGCCAGCAGTTTGGGTGGGCAGGGGGCGGCGAAACTGTTTTTT. The encoded protein is CASSLGGQGAAKLFF.

This clonotype was seen many times. The chain uses TRBV7-8 and TRBJ1-4; D is uncertain. Per germline, CDR1 SGHVS and CDR2 FQNEAQ. CDR3 length: 16 residues. The ends were cut back, 5 bases at V and 6 bases at J, with 19 bases in the middle. Written as DNA, the CDR3 is TGTGCCAGCAGCACTCAACGTCTTTTAACGCATGAAAAACTGTTTTTT. Translating it yields CASSTQRLLTHEKLFF.

The sample holds many counts of this clonotype. The V gene is TRBV20-1, the J gene TRBJ1-2; 8 nucleotides agree with TRBD1. CDR1 is DFQATT, CDR2 SNEGSKA, per germline (reference sequence). The CDR3 runs 13 residues. V lost 0 bases and J lost 7; bases outside the gene matches: 4. CDR3 residues: CSARETGVGGYTF. CDR3 sequence (DNA): TGCAGTGCTAGAGAGACAGGGGTTGGTGGCTACACCTTC.

This clonotype was picked up a small number of times. The chain joins TRBV10-3 to TRBJ2-7; D gene uncertain. Germline CDR1 is ENHRY and CDR2 is SYGVKD. This CDR3 comprises 12 residues. V lost 10 bases and J lost 1, with 11 bases in between. CDR3 sequence (DNA): TGTGCCACCTCCGGAACATCCTACGAGCAGTACTTC. The encoded protein is CATSGTSYEQYF.

This rearrangement joins TRBV3-1 to TRBJ1-6; D call uncertain. The CDR3 has 15 amino acids. The V end lost 1 base, the J end lost 10 bases, and 14 bases lay between the germline ends. The V gene's germline CDR1 is LGHDT and CDR2 YNNKEL (reference sequence). CDR3 in amino acids: CASSQAGLSASPLHF. The CDR3 coding sequence is TGTGCCAGCAGCCAAGCCGGCTTATCAGCCTCACCCCTCCACTTT.

The chain links TRBV6-4 to TRBJ1-2; D is perhaps TRBD1 (6 bases). Germline CDR1 MRHNA, CDR2 SNTAGT. The CDR3 contains 13 residues. V was clipped by 0 bases and J by 8 bases, with 10 bases between them. The CDR3 DNA follows: TGTGCCAGCAGTGACTCGAGCAGGGGCGGCTACACCTTC. It encodes CASSDSSRGGYTF.

This clonotype was counted ten times or more. The J gene is TRBJ1-2, the V gene TRBV18; 7 positions agree with TRBD1. CDR3 length equals 15 residues. Germline CDR1 is KGHSH and CDR2 is LQKENI. V shed 1 base, J shed 3 bases, and the junction held 5 bases outside the gene matches. Here the CDR3 DNA reads TGTGCCAGCTCACCACGGAGGGGGCAGGACTATGGCTACACCTTC. Translated, it gives CASSPRRGQDYGYTF.

In this sample, this clonotype turned up many times. This chain connects TRBV6-1 to TRBJ2-7; a possible D gene is TRBD1 (6 bases). The V end lost 3 bases, the J end lost 5 bases, and 14 bases lay between the germline ends. This CDR3 has 14 amino acids. Germline CDR1 is MNHNS and CDR2 is SASEGT. The CDR3 region is CASSDYGQRNEQYF. CDR3 nucleotide sequence: TGTGCCAGCAGTGATTACGGACAGAGAAACGAGCAGTACTTC.

V usage is TRBV2 and J usage is TRBJ2-3, with D perhaps TRBD2 (6 bases). Trimming took 5 bases from V and 6 from J, leaving 9 bases between them. This CDR3 has 12 amino acids. Germline CDR1 is SNHLY and CDR2 is FYNNEI. For the CDR3, the DNA is TGTGCCAGCAGTCCCCTAGCGGATACGCAGTATTTT. Residues: CASSPLADTQYF.

This clonotype was detected many times. The DNA of the CDR3 is TGTGCCAGCAGTCCCGGGAGCAGGGCGGACAATGAGCAGTTCTTC. This encodes CASSPGSRADNEQFF. V gene TRBV6-1 combines with J gene TRBJ2-1; tentatively, D is TRBD2 (6 bases). The CDR3 length is 15 residues. The V gene's germline CDR1 is MNHNS and CDR2 SASEGT. Trimming left V 5 bases short and J 5 bases short, with 16 bases between.

In this sample, this clonotype turned up many times. The V call is TRBV7-2, the J call TRBJ1-6; unclear D gene. Germline V gene lookup returns CDR1 SGHTA and CDR2 FQGNSA. V was shortened by 3 bases and J by 5 bases, with 11 bases between the two germline ends. This CDR3 comprises 15 residues. Written as DNA, the CDR3 is TGTGCCAGCAGCTTGCTGAGGGCGGATAATTCACCCCTCCACTTT. It codes for CASSLLRADNSPLHF.

V gene TRBV5-5 combines with J gene TRBJ2-4; D gene unclear. Germline V lookup: CDR1 SGHKS, CDR2 YYEKEE (reference sequence). V was pared by 0 bases and J by 0 bases, with 10 bases between. The CDR3 extends over 16 amino acids. CDR3 nucleotides: TGTGCCAGCAGCTTGGCCCCGCCGGTAGCCAAAAACATTCAGTACTTC. Amino acids: CASSLAPPVAKNIQYF.